The clone carrying this T cell receptor beta chain was seen just once. Self-reported history from a screening survey and questionnaire set each donor's cohort. Libraries were prepared by immunoSEQ multiplex PCR; TCRdb keeps only in-frame clonotypes and omits some of them. The sample lists a few hundred thousand clones, around 83% occurring once. This record belongs to a study of blood T cell repertoires in COVID-19. The CDR3 contains 16 residues. CDR1 is MNHEY and CDR2 is SVGAGI in the germline V gene. J lost 4 bases, V lost 2 bases, and 8 bases had no gene match. The chain links TRBV6-5 to TRBJ1-3; 7 bases are shared with TRBD1. Sequenced material: PBMCs or T cells enriched from blood (not recorded which). The receptor comes from a man in his forties who had been exposed to COVID-19. The CDR3 bases are TGTGCCAGCAGTTACGCAACGCCGGGACAGGGAAACACCATATATTTT. The encoded protein is CASSYATPGQGNTIYF.